This TCR beta chain comes out of a study of T cells of healthy individuals. From the 5' RACE reads, TCRdb called clonotypes with MiXCR, one entry per CDR3 protein. The table shows about 41,000 distinct CDR3 sequences, with around 4.5% occurring only once. This clonotype came up a few times. There are 16 residues in the CDR3. Trimming stripped 2 bases from V and 4 bases from J, with 14 bases between. The germline gives CDR1 MNHNY, CDR2 SVGAGI (reference sequence). The V and J genes are TRBV6-6 and TRBJ1-4, with D hard to call. This TCR derives from a human donor in good health. CDR3 sequence reads: CASSYGLKRINEKLFF. The CDR3 bases are TGTGCCAGCAGTTACGGGCTTAAAAGGATTAATGAAAAACTGTTTTTT.